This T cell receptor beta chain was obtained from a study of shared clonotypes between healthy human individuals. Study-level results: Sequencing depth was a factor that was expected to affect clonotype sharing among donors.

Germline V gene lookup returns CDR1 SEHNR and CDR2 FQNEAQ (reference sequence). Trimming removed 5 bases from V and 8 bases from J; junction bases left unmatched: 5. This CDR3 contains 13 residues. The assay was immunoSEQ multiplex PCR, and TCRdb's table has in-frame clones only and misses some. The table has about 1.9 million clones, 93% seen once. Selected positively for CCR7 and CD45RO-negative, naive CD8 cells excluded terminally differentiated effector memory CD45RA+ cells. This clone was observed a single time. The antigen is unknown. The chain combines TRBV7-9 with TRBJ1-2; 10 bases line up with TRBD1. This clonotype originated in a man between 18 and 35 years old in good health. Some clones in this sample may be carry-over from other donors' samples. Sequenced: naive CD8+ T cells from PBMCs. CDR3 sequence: CASSRDRGEGYTF. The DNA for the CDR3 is TGTGCCAGCAGCCGGGACAGGGGCGAAGGCTACACCTTC.